Shown below are 29 T cell receptor beta chains from a single sample sequenced in a study of beta chain features in type 1 diabetes. The whole isolated RNA underwent reverse transcription, so sequencing captured expressed TCRB transcripts. Only in-frame clones appear in the TCRdb table, and some are missing; sequencing was by immunoSEQ multiplex PCR. The repertoire holds roughly 380,000 clones, with 20% as singletons. The sample consisted of naive CD4+ T cells from blood. The source of these receptors is a woman in her late teens or twenties in good health.

This clone was observed a handful of times. This sequence joins TRBV5-1 and TRBJ2-1, with 9 bases that match TRBD2. Germline V gene lookup returns CDR1 SGHRS and CDR2 YFSETQ. The length of the CDR3 is 16 residues. V was pared by 6 bases and J by 10 bases, with 17 bases of the junction left unmatched. The CDR3: CASTPRGSGGPGEQFF. As DNA, the CDR3 is TGCGCCAGCACCCCCCGGGGGAGCGGGGGGCCAGGGGAGCAGTTCTTC.

A remark on this clone: A read error may account for a junction end that differs from germline. The chain couples TRBV7-7 to TRBJ1-3; D is uncertain. CDR1 is SSHAT and CDR2 is FNYEAQ in the germline V gene (reference sequence). The CDR3 runs to 13 residues. The CDR3 is CASSLAEGNTIYF. The CDR3, as DNA: TGTGCTAGCAGCTTAGCGGAGGGAAACACCATATATTTT.

This clone was counted only a few times. The chain uses TRBV5-1 and TRBJ1-1; 9 nucleotides agree with TRBD1. The CDR3 consists of 14 residues. CDR1 and CDR2 (germline): SGHRS, YFSETQ. V lost 4 bases to trimming and J lost 1 base; unmatched junction nucleotides: 2. The CDR3 region is CASSTQGANTEAFF. CDR3 DNA sequence: TGCGCCAGCAGCACACAGGGGGCGAACACTGAAGCTTTCTTT.

The gene calls are TRBV5-1 and TRBJ1-1; the match to TRBD1 covers 9 bases. The CDR3 runs 15 residues. Germline lookup yields CDR1 SGHRS and CDR2 YFSETQ. The trim removed 2 bases at V and 0 bases at J, leaving 2 bases unmatched. CDR3 amino acids: CASSLRTGVNTEAFF. CDR3 nucleotide sequence: TGCGCCAGCAGCTTACGGACAGGGGTGAACACTGAAGCTTTCTTT.

This rearrangement joins TRBV4-1 to TRBJ2-1; TRBD2 might be the D (5 bases). V was shortened by 5 bases and J by 10 bases, with 18 bases between the two germline ends. The germline V gene encodes CDR1 MGHRA and CDR2 YSYEKL. The CDR3 is 14 amino acids. CDR3 sequence reads: CASSIPGGRDEQFF. In DNA form, the CDR3 reads TGCGCCAGCAGCATCCCCGGCGGGCGAGACGAGCAGTTCTTC.

This clone was observed a handful of times. The chain is built from TRBV5-1 and TRBJ2-2; D is perhaps TRBD2 (5 bases). Trimming removed 4 bases from V and 8 bases from J, with 12 bases in between. Germline CDR1 reads SGHRS; CDR2 reads YFSETQ. The CDR3 totals 13 residues. The CDR3: CASSLVTTGELFF. In nucleotides, the CDR3 is TGCGCCAGCAGCCTGGTGACTACTGGGGAGCTGTTTTTT.

This clone has more than one count but fewer than ten. The chain combines TRBV9 with TRBJ1-4, with 8 bases lining up with TRBD1. This CDR3 is built from 14 residues. Germline V gene data show CDR1 as SGDLS and CDR2 as YYNGEE. V dropped 1 base and J dropped 7; count of bases not matched to a gene: 3. CDR3 loop: CASSVMGTGEKLFF. CDR3 nucleotide sequence: TGTGCCAGCAGCGTAATGGGGACAGGTGAAAAACTGTTTTTT.

This clone appeared a few times. The V call is TRBV30, the J call TRBJ2-1; TRBD1 aligns across 8 bases. Losses at the gene ends were 8 bases for V and 7 bases for J; bases not matched to a gene: 7. The germline CDR1 and CDR2 sequences are GTSNPN and SVGIG (reference sequence). The CDR3 covers 12 residues. CDR3 nucleotides: TGTGCCGGACAGGGTGTTACTAATGAGCAGTTCTTC. Encoded protein: CAGQGVTNEQFF.

The rearrangement uses TRBV9 and TRBJ2-4; tentatively, D is TRBD2 (6 bases). Germline loops: CDR1 SGDLS, CDR2 YYNGEE. V lost 4 bases and J 2 bases, leaving 16 bases between the germline ends. This CDR3 contains 16 residues. CDR3 in amino acids: CASSPGTLVPKNIQYF. DNA for the CDR3: TGTGCCAGCAGCCCTGGGACTCTCGTACCCAAAAACATTCAGTACTTC. The variable domain in full, completed from reference TRBV9 and TRBJ2-4, reads DSGVTQTPKHLITATGQRVTLRCSPRSGDLSVYWYQQSLDQGLQFLIQYYNGEERAKGNILERFSAQQFPDLHSELNLSSLELGDSALYFCASSPGTLVPKNIQYFGAGTRLSVL.

This clone was picked up a small number of times. The chain combines TRBV7-3 with TRBJ1-5; D uncertain. Germline-derived CDR1 and CDR2 are SGHTA and FQGTGA. The V end was cut by 2 bases, the J end by 4 bases, with 6 bases between. CDR3 length: 13 amino acids. CDR3 DNA sequence: TGTGCCAGCAGCTTAGGGGAGAATCAGCCCCAGCATTTT. Residues: CASSLGENQPQHF.

This chain links TRBV9 with TRBJ1-2; weak D call: TRBD1 (5 bases). The CDR3 covers 13 residues. Germline CDR1 and CDR2: SGDLS and YYNGEE. Trimming pared 4 bases from V and 7 bases from J, leaving 14 bases between. CDR3 sequence: CASSPTGGTGYTF. The CDR3 DNA follows: TGTGCCAGCAGCCCTACGGGCGGGACTGGCTACACCTTC.

This clone appeared a few times. V gene TRBV9 combines with J gene TRBJ1-1; the match to TRBD1 covers 9 bases. The J segment lost 4 bases and the V segment lost 5 bases, leaving 3 bases of the junction unmatched. CDR3 length equals 13 residues. Germline CDR1 and CDR2: SGDLS and YYNGEE. The CDR3 here is CASSGTGLTEAFF. CDR3 DNA: TGTGCCAGCAGTGGGACAGGGCTCACTGAAGCTTTCTTT. Looking up the rest from reference TRBV9 and TRBJ1-1 gives the full variable domain: DSGVTQTPKHLITATGQRVTLRCSPRSGDLSVYWYQQSLDQGLQFLIQYYNGEERAKGNILERFSAQQFPDLHSELNLSSLELGDSALYFCASSGTGLTEAFFGQGTRLTVV.

The rearrangement links TRBV2 to TRBJ1-1; the D gene is possibly TRBD1 (5 bases). V dropped 3 bases and J dropped 5 bases, with 13 bases sitting between them. CDR1 SNHLY and CDR2 FYNNEI come from the germline V gene. The CDR3 has 14 residues. CDR3: CASSDGGLWTEAFF. The DNA for the CDR3 is TGTGCCAGCAGTGACGGGGGGTTATGGACTGAAGCTTTCTTT.

This clone has more than one count but fewer than ten. The gene calls are TRBV18 and TRBJ2-5; 9 bases are a match to TRBD1. In germline, CDR1 is KGHSH, CDR2 LQKENI. The CDR3 length is 16 residues. V shed 3 bases and J 2 bases; nucleotides not matched to a gene: 7. CDR3: CASSPTGTGRQETQYF. The CDR3 DNA is TGTGCCAGCTCACCGACCGGGACAGGGAGGCAAGAGACCCAGTACTTC. Together with reference TRBV18 and TRBJ2-5, the CDR3 gives the full variable domain: NAGVMQNPRHLVRRRGQEARLRCSPMKGHSHVYWYRQLPEEGLKFMVYLQKENIIDESGMPKERFSAEFPKEGPSILRIQQVVRGDSAAYFCASSPTGTGRQETQYFGPGTRLLVL.

The chain combines TRBV7-2 with TRBJ2-1, with a weak D call TRBD2 (6 bases). V lost 10 bases, J lost 9 bases, and 22 bases lay in between. CDR3 length equals 14 residues. From germline, CDR1 is SGHTA and CDR2 FQGNSA. The CDR3 loop is CATLPWGDVTEQFF. In nucleotides, the CDR3 is TGTGCCACCCTACCCTGGGGGGATGTAACTGAGCAGTTCTTC.

The chain employs TRBV2 and TRBJ2-5, with D perhaps TRBD2 (5 bases). V was shortened by 7 bases and J by 7 bases, with 13 bases between the two germline ends. Germline assignment: CDR1 SNHLY and CDR2 FYNNEI. This CDR3 spans 12 amino acids. CDR3 in DNA: TGTGCCAGCAACCCAGGACTGGGGACCCAGTACTTC. Amino acids: CASNPGLGTQYF.

The CDR3, as DNA: TGTGCCAGCAGCCCCATGACTAGCGGGATCCAAGAGACCCAGTACTTC. Protein product: CASSPMTSGIQETQYF. The genes are TRBV9 and TRBJ2-5; 11 positions agree with TRBD2. Germline assignment: CDR1 SGDLS and CDR2 YYNGEE. The CDR3 is 16 residues long. With 4 bases clipped from V and 1 base from J, the junction kept 6 bases outside the gene matches. Full variable domain (rest looked up from reference TRBV9 and TRBJ2-5): DSGVTQTPKHLITATGQRVTLRCSPRSGDLSVYWYQQSLDQGLQFLIQYYNGEERAKGNILERFSAQQFPDLHSELNLSSLELGDSALYFCASSPMTSGIQETQYFGPGTRLLVL.

In its sample, this clone was seen a few times. The chain recombines TRBV5-4 with TRBJ2-5, with D possibly matching TRBD1 (6 bases). Germline lookup yields CDR1 SGHNT and CDR2 YYREEE (reference sequence). This CDR3 comprises 14 residues. V lost 2 bases to trimming and J lost 1 base, with 9 bases between them. In nucleotides, the CDR3 is TGTGCCAGCAGCTTAGGGGGATTCCAAGAGACCCAGTACTTC. Translated, it gives CASSLGGFQETQYF.

This clone showed up just a few times. CDR3 DNA sequence: TGTGCCAGCAGTTTATATCCGAGAACCTACGAGCAGTACTTC. Encoded protein: CASSLYPRTYEQYF. The rearrangement uses TRBV27 and TRBJ2-7; the D is unclear. The CDR3 contains 14 residues. V shed 1 base and J shed 2 bases, with 9 bases lying between them. CDR1 is MNHEY and CDR2 is SMNVEV in the germline V gene (reference sequence).

This clone was picked up a small number of times. The rearrangement links TRBV29-1 to TRBJ1-2, with D perhaps TRBD1 (6 bases). Trimming removed 8 bases from V and 1 base from J, with 11 bases in between. CDR1 is SQVTM, CDR2 ANQGSEA, per germline. This CDR3 has 12 amino acids. CDR3: CSSGQLNYGYTF. In DNA, the CDR3 is TGCAGCTCCGGACAGCTTAACTATGGCTACACCTTC.

This clone was counted a few times. CDR3 nucleotide sequence: TGTGCCAGCACCCGGAGCGGGAGCTACAATGAGCAGTTCTTC. The encoded protein is CASTRSGSYNEQFF. The chain recombines TRBV9 with TRBJ2-1; TRBD2 matches at 8 bases. Germline CDR1 and CDR2: SGDLS and YYNGEE. V lost 6 bases to trimming and J lost 3 bases; unmatched junction nucleotides: 5. The CDR3 totals 14 residues.

J is TRBJ2-5 and V is TRBV7-2; maybe TRBD2 (6 bases). The CDR3 runs to 13 residues. The V end was cut by 5 bases, the J end by 0 bases, with 7 bases between. Looked up from germline, CDR1 is SGHTA and CDR2 is FQGNSA. This chain's CDR3 is CASSRDYQETQYF. The DNA for the CDR3 is TGTGCCAGCAGCCGGGACTACCAAGAGACCCAGTACTTC.

The chain combines TRBV4-3 with TRBJ2-5; D not certain. This CDR3 region has 13 residues. V dropped 4 bases and J dropped 4 bases, with 10 bases sitting between them. Per germline, CDR1 LGHNA and CDR2 YSLEER. In nucleotides, the CDR3 is TGCGCCAGCAGCCCAGGAAGCTTAGAGACCCAGTACTTC. Its protein is CASSPGSLETQYF.

V is TRBV2 and J is TRBJ1-1; TRBD1 is a possible D gene (6 bases). Trimming pared 11 bases from V and 2 bases from J, leaving 15 bases between. Per germline, CDR1 SNHLY and CDR2 FYNNEI. The CDR3 spans 13 residues. The CDR3 region is CAGKGQRNTEAFF. CDR3 nucleotides: TGTGCCGGAAAAGGACAGAGAAACACTGAAGCTTTCTTT.

This clone was counted only a few times. V is TRBV6-5 and J is TRBJ2-2; 7 bases are a match to TRBD2. The germline CDR1 and CDR2 sequences are MNHEY and SVGAGI. There are 16 residues in the CDR3. V shed 0 bases and J 1 base; nucleotides not matched to a gene: 2. The chain's CDR3 is CASSYSGGGNTGELFF. The CDR3 bases are TGTGCCAGCAGTTACTCGGGCGGGGGGAACACCGGGGAGCTGTTTTTT.

This clone occurred a few times. This rearrangement joins TRBV4-1 to TRBJ2-7, with D perhaps TRBD1 (5 bases). V dropped 3 bases and J dropped 2 bases, with 14 bases sitting between them. CDR1 and CDR2 (germline): MGHRA, YSYEKL. The CDR3 length is 15 residues. The CDR3 reads CASSQPGSGTYEQYF. Written as DNA, the CDR3 is TGCGCCAGCAGCCAGCCAGGATCAGGGACCTACGAGCAGTACTTC.

Only a few counts were recorded for this clone. This chain connects TRBV7-9 to TRBJ1-1, with D possibly being TRBD1 (5 bases). Trimming removed 7 bases from V and 1 base from J, with 10 bases in between. The CDR3 covers 13 residues. From germline, CDR1 is SEHNR and CDR2 FQNEAQ (reference sequence). CDR3 sequence reads: CASTLQENTEAFF. CDR3 DNA: TGTGCCAGCACACTACAGGAGAACACTGAAGCTTTCTTT.

This chain connects TRBV4-3 to TRBJ1-1; D not resolved. The CDR3 sequence is 14 residues long. Looked up from germline, CDR1 is LGHNA and CDR2 is YSLEER. Trimming removed 0 bases from V and 4 bases from J, with 9 bases in between. CDR3 protein: CASSQELSGTEAFF. CDR3 nucleotide sequence: TGCGCCAGCAGCCAAGAGTTGAGCGGCACTGAAGCTTTCTTT.

This clone was counted only a few times. The chain links TRBV4-1 to TRBJ1-2; D remains unclear. The germline V and J ends were trimmed by 6 bases and 2 bases, with 10 bases remaining between them. CDR3 length equals 13 residues. CDR1 and CDR2 from the germline V gene are MGHRA and YSYEKL. The CDR3 DNA reads TGCGCCAGCAGAAAGACTGGAAACTATGGCTACACCTTC. It encodes CASRKTGNYGYTF.